This passage covers 6 T cell receptor beta chains from one sample sequenced in a study of T cell responses to AZD1222 COVID-19 vaccine. TCRdb's table, derived via immunoSEQ multiplex PCR, lists solely in-frame clones and lacks some. This sample has 250,000 to 300,000 clones; almost 95% occur once, and the top ten carry around 0.58%. Here the sequenced sample was peripheral blood, taken 28 days after the second AZD1222 dose. The receptors were sampled from an adult who received the AZD1222 COVID-19 vaccine.

V and J are TRBV5-5 and TRBJ2-7; TRBD1 is a possible D gene (6 bases). V lost 4 bases to trimming and J lost 0 bases, with 11 bases between them. This CDR3 has 14 amino acids. Germline CDR1 is SGHKS and CDR2 is YYEKEE (reference sequence). The CDR3 sequence is CASSVGGSSYEQYF. The CDR3 DNA sequence: TGTGCCAGCAGCGTAGGGGGTTCCTCCTACGAGCAGTACTTC.

This chain connects TRBV10-3 to TRBJ1-6; D might be TRBD1 (5 bases). V was cut by 3 bases and J by 7 bases, with 10 bases left in between. The germline CDR1 and CDR2 sequences are ENHRY and SYGVKD. The length of the CDR3 is 14 residues. This chain's CDR3 is CAISEMGRNSPLHF. CDR3 in DNA: TGTGCCATCAGTGAAATGGGACGGAATTCACCCCTCCACTTT.

In this sample, this clone turned up once. J is TRBJ1-2 and V is TRBV6-5; TRBD1 agrees at 8 bases. The V gene's germline CDR1 is MNHEY and CDR2 SVGAGI. The CDR3 spans 14 residues. Trimming cost V 7 bases and J 4 bases; bases outside gene matches: 8. This CDR3 is CASNTGGRGYGYTF. As DNA, the CDR3 is TGTGCCAGCAATACAGGGGGTAGAGGCTATGGCTACACCTTC.

The chain has TRBV7-3 and TRBJ2-3, with D perhaps matching TRBD1 (5 bases). There are 14 residues in the CDR3. V was cut by 5 bases and J by 2 bases, with 11 bases left in between. Germline V gives CDR1 SGHTA, CDR2 FQGTGA. The CDR3 DNA reads as TGTGCCAGCAGCCCAGGGCTACCCACAGATACGCAGTATTTT. It specifies CASSPGLPTDTQYF.

In its sample, this clone was seen a few times. The rearrangement joins TRBV28 to TRBJ2-1; the match to TRBD1 covers 7 bases. V lost 5 bases and J lost 7; bases outside the gene matches: 14. Germline loops: CDR1 MDHEN, CDR2 SYDVKM. The CDR3 runs to 16 residues. CDR3 sequence reads: CASSRPTGRFGNEQFF. The CDR3 bases are TGTGCCAGCAGTCGACCGACAGGGCGCTTTGGGAATGAGCAGTTCTTC.

The CDR3 spells CASSGGTQGFTDTQYF. The DNA of the CDR3 is TGTGCCAGTAGTGGGGGAACCCAGGGGTTCACAGATACGCAGTATTTT. The chain recombines TRBV19 with TRBJ2-3; TRBD1 is a possible D gene (6 bases). Looked up from germline, CDR1 is LNHDA and CDR2 is SQIVND (reference sequence). Between the trimmed V and J ends, which lost 5 bases and 2 bases, there was a span of 17 bases. The CDR3 consists of 16 residues.